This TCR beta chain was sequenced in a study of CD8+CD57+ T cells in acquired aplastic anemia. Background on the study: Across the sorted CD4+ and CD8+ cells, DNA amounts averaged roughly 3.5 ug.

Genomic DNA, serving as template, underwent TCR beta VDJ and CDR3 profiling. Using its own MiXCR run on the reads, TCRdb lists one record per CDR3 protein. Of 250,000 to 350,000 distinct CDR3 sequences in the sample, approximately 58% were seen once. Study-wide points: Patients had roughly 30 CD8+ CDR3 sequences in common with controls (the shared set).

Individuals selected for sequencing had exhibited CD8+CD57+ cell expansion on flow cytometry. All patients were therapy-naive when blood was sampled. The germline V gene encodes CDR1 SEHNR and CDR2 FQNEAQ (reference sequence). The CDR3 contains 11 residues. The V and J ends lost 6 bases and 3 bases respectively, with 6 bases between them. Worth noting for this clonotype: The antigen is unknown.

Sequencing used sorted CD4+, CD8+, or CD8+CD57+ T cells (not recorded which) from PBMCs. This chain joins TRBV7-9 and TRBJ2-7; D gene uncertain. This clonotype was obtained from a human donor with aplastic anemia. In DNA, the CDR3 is TGTGCCAGCAGGTCTAACTACGAGCAGTACTTC. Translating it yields CASRSNYEQYF.